This T cell receptor (beta chain) was profiled in a study of OX40 agonist ivuxolimab in advanced cancers. Study-level findings and limits: At doses 0.1 to 3.0 mg/kg, CD4+ and CD8+ clones expanded.

With regard to this clone: Its target is not known.

Trimming stripped 2 bases from V and 15 bases from J, with 29 bases between. The CDR3 extends over 17 amino acids. Germline CDR1 reads MNHEY; CDR2 reads SMNVEV (reference sequence). Clones were sequenced by immunoSEQ multiplex PCR, and TCRdb holds only the in-frame ones, with some missing. The sample lists around 62,000 clones, 86% occurring once. The material was CD4+ or CD8+ T cells sorted from blood, obtained in a trial of the OX40 agonist ivuxolimab. The chain joins TRBV27 to TRBJ2-1; TRBD1 or TRBD2 may be the D gene (8 bases each). The receptor's source is an adult with an advanced solid tumor such as melanoma, head and neck, liver or kidney cancer. The CDR3 loop is CASSLQGGTGRTSGLFF. CDR3 DNA sequence: TGTGCCAGCAGTTTACAGGGAGGGACAGGACGAACTAGCGGCCTGTTCTTC.